These 6 T cell receptor beta chains were all obtained from the same sample, sequenced in a study of CD8 T cells in Susac syndrome. With random hexamers, reverse transcription was performed on about 0.5 to 1 ug of RNA. TCRdb analysed the immunoSEQ multiplex PCR reads with MiXCR anew, one entry per CDR3 protein. This sample has 170,000 or so distinct CDR3 sequences, with around 94% found just once. Specimen: CD4+ T cells from PBMCs. The origin of the receptors is a human donor with Susac syndrome.

This chain links TRBV30 with TRBJ1-1; TRBD1 aligns across 8 bases. The CDR3 sequence is 13 residues long. Germline V gene lookup returns CDR1 GTSNPN and CDR2 SVGIG (reference sequence). Unmatched junction bases numbered 1, after V lost 4 bases and J lost 0 bases. The CDR3 DNA reads as TGTGCCTGGACAGGGGGCATGAACACTGAAGCTTTCTTT. Translating it yields CAWTGGMNTEAFF.

This chain connects TRBV9 to TRBJ2-1, with 9 bases fitting TRBD2. V was clipped by 4 bases and J by 14 bases; unmatched bases: 13. CDR3 size: 14 residues. CDR1 SGDLS and CDR2 YYNGEE come from the germline V gene. In nucleotides, the CDR3 is TGTGCCAGCAGCCCAAGCTCAGGCGGGGGGGGTGAGTTCTTC. Translation: CASSPSSGGGGEFF.

The gene calls are TRBV29-1 and TRBJ1-1, with D uncertain. The V end lost 8 bases, the J end lost 5 bases, and 18 bases lay between the germline ends. The CDR3 spans 13 residues. Looked up from germline, CDR1 is SQVTM and CDR2 is ANQGSEA. CDR3 residues: CSSRRSLGTEAFF. Here the CDR3 DNA reads TGCAGCTCCCGCAGGTCCCTGGGGACTGAAGCTTTCTTT. Together with reference TRBV29-1 and TRBJ1-1, the CDR3 gives the full variable domain: SAVISQKPSRDICQRGTSLTIQCQVDSQVTMMFWYRQQPGQSLTLIATANQGSEATYESGFVIDKFPISRPNLTFSTLTVSNMSPEDSSIYLCSSRRSLGTEAFFGQGTRLTVV.

CDR3 bases: TGTGCCAGCAGTTACTCGAGGGACCAGCCCCAGCATTTT. Residues: CASSYSRDQPQHF. The chain uses TRBV6-5 and TRBJ1-5; maybe TRBD1 (5 bases). The germline CDR1 and CDR2 sequences are MNHEY and SVGAGI. The length of the CDR3 is 13 residues. V was pared by 0 bases and J by 7 bases, with 7 bases between.

The J gene is TRBJ2-7, the V gene TRBV7-6; TRBD1 matches at 7 bases. V dropped 1 base and J dropped 11; count of bases not matched to a gene: 8. The CDR3 length is 13 residues. In germline, CDR1 is SGHVS, CDR2 FNYEAQ. The CDR3 spells CASSLDNRGRKYF. CDR3 DNA: TGTGCCAGCAGCTTAGATAATAGGGGGCGGAAGTACTTC.

V and J are TRBV24-1 and TRBJ2-3; D is ambiguous. CDR1 is KGHDR, CDR2 SFDVKD, per germline. V lost 3 bases, J lost 4 bases, and 13 bases lay in between. The CDR3 is made up of 15 amino acids. CDR3 in amino acids: CATSDVTTGADTQYF. The CDR3 coding sequence is TGTGCCACCAGTGATGTTACCACGGGCGCAGATACGCAGTATTTT.